The clone carrying this T cell receptor (beta chain) was seen repeatedly, ten times or more. Its cognate antigen is unknown. These data belong to a study of T-cell reconstitution after alpha-beta-depleted transplantation in children. Study-level points and caveats: As was reported, about two months after transplant, alpha-beta T cells came from several hundred expanded graft clones.

In germline, CDR1 is MNHEY, CDR2 SMNVEV (reference sequence). The length of the CDR3 is 14 residues. The germline V and J ends were trimmed by 2 bases and 0 bases, with 6 bases remaining between them. TCRbeta library construction was performed incorporating unique molecular identifiers. MiXCR, run by TCRdb on the PCR reads, gives a single entry per CDR3 protein. The sample consists of under 750,000 distinct CDR3 sequences, roughly 23% of them appearing once. The receptor was isolated from a boy in the first two years of life who had a stem cell transplant for acute myeloid leukemia, so the T cells may come from the graft donor. The input for sequencing was PBMCs, mostly from graft donor cells, taken 360 days after TCRalphabeta/CD19-depleted stem cell transplant. V gene TRBV27 combines with J gene TRBJ2-3; D not certain. The CDR3 DNA is TGTGCCAGCAGTTTAAGAAGGAGCACAGATACGCAGTATTTT. It is translated as CASSLRRSTDTQYF.